Listed here are 5 T cell receptor beta chains from one sample, sequenced in a study of blood T cell repertoires in COVID-19. The method was immunoSEQ multiplex PCR; TCRdb's version includes in-frame clones alone and lacks a portion of them. The data show under 200,000 clones, 88% seen once. Sequencing was carried out using peripheral blood. Receptor source: a man in his 60s with acute or convalescent COVID-19.

The genes are TRBV7-3 and TRBJ2-2; TRBD2 is a possible D gene (5 bases). Germline lookup yields CDR1 SGHTA and CDR2 FQGTGA. This CDR3 has 16 residues. Trimming removed 5 bases at V and 4 bases at J, with 17 bases between. CDR3 region: CASSPSPAGSTGELFF. The CDR3 DNA follows: TGTGCCAGCAGCCCCAGCCCTGCGGGTTCCACCGGGGAGCTGTTTTTT.

The rearrangement links TRBV28 to TRBJ1-3; weak D call: TRBD1 (5 bases). This CDR3 spans 15 amino acids. Germline-derived CDR1 and CDR2 are MDHEN and SYDVKM. V lost 7 bases and J 0 bases, leaving 13 bases between the germline ends. The CDR3 sequence: CASTLGDVSGNTIYF. The CDR3 DNA reads as TGTGCCAGCACCCTAGGGGATGTCTCTGGAAACACCATATATTTT.

The table lists this clone with a count of one. The chain joins TRBV6-1 to TRBJ2-1, with 10 bases that match TRBD2. Germline CDR1 is MNHNS and CDR2 is SASEGT. J lost 8 bases, V lost 4 bases, and 14 bases had no gene match. The CDR3 covers 17 residues. CDR3 nucleotides: TGTGCCAGCAGTGCATACTCCGGGACTAGCGTTTCGGATGAGCAGTTCTTC. Translation: CASSAYSGTSVSDEQFF.

The chain joins TRBV6-1 to TRBJ2-2; D gene unclear. V lost 6 bases to trimming and J lost 1 base, with 9 bases between them. Per the germline V gene, CDR1 is MNHNS and CDR2 is SASEGT. This CDR3 comprises 14 residues. DNA of the CDR3: TGTGCCAGCAGCCCCAGGTTGAACACCGGGGAGCTGTTTTTT. This codes for CASSPRLNTGELFF.

The chain uses TRBV7-9 and TRBJ1-1, with 8 bases aligning to TRBD1. This CDR3 is built from 14 residues. Germline-derived CDR1 and CDR2 are SEHNR and FQNEAQ (reference sequence). V dropped 5 bases and J dropped 0; count of bases not matched to a gene: 2. As DNA, the CDR3 is TGTGCCAGCAGCCCGACAGGGGTGAACACTGAAGCTTTCTTT. This encodes CASSPTGVNTEAFF. Full variable domain (outside the CDR3, taken from reference TRBV7-9 and TRBJ1-1): DTGVSQNPRHKITKRGQNVTFRCDPISEHNRLYWYRQTLGQGPEFLTYFQNEAQLEKSRLLSDRFSAERPKGSFSTLEIQRTEQGDSAMYLCASSPTGVNTEAFFGQGTRLTVV.